The clone carrying this T cell receptor (beta chain) was picked up a small number of times. Antigen specificity is unknown. This CDR3 has 16 residues. Trimming removed 0 bases at V and 3 bases at J, with 9 bases between. Germline V gene lookup returns CDR1 MNHEY and CDR2 SVGAGI. The source of the sample is a study of naive and memory T cell subsets. The beta constant-region primer was an equimolar mix of two oligonucleotides covering TRBC1 and TRBC2. TCRdb processed the UMI-ligation and nested PCR reads anew with MiXCR; each CDR3 protein has one entry. This sample has roughly 91,000 distinct CDR3 sequences, with around 12% found just once. The study's findings and limits: Findings for naive and memory subsets could not be checked against ground truth. The power law exponent of TCR abundance differed between naive and memory cells. Over 95% of naive TCR sequences appeared only once after error correction, unlike memory subsets.

Specimen: central memory CD4+ T cells from blood. The receptor was isolated from a human donor in good health. The chain has TRBV6-5 and TRBJ1-6; maybe TRBD1 (5 bases). The CDR3 region has the DNA TGTGCCAGCAGTTACTCCCCCAGGGTCTATAATTCACCCCTCCACTTT. It codes for CASSYSPRVYNSPLHF.